Listed here are 21 T cell receptor beta chains from one sample, sequenced in a study of patients and donors after allogeneic stem cell transplantation. TCRdb redid the calling of the RT-PCR reads with MiXCR, one entry per CDR3 protein. Among hundreds of thousands of distinct CDR3 sequences, about 38% were seen once, and the ten largest hold more than 9%. The sample was blood, either unsorted or a sorted T cell fraction (not recorded which). Receptors originate from a human donor who was either an allogeneic HSCT recipient or a stem cell or donor lymphocyte infusion donor (not recorded which). It is not recorded whose cells these are; they may come from a transplant donor.

The table lists this clonotype with a few counts. The chain links TRBV20-1 to TRBJ1-6; D is perhaps TRBD1 (5 bases). The ends were cut back, 1 base at V and 0 bases at J, with 13 bases in the middle. Looked up from germline, CDR1 is DFQATT and CDR2 is SNEGSKA (reference sequence). The CDR3 is 17 amino acids. CDR3 DNA: TGCAGTGCTAGAGGAACGGGGGTCAGCTCCTATAATTCACCCCTCCACTTT. Amino acid sequence: CSARGTGVSSYNSPLHF.

The J gene is TRBJ2-1, the V gene TRBV29-1; 8 nucleotides match TRBD2. V was clipped by 2 bases and J by 9 bases; unmatched bases: 15. This CDR3 region has 16 residues. CDR1 and CDR2 from the germline V gene are SQVTM and ANQGSEA. The CDR3 is CSVETGLGDSRGEQFF. In nucleotides, the CDR3 is TGCAGCGTTGAAACGGGACTAGGGGATTCTCGGGGTGAGCAGTTCTTC.

The table lists this clonotype with many counts. This chain joins TRBV12-3 or TRBV12-4 and TRBJ1-2; weak D call: TRBD1 (5 bases). The CDR3 has 15 residues. Trimming stripped 3 bases from V and 4 bases from J, with 15 bases between. CDR3 sequence: CASSFSAGTSYGYTF. CDR3 nucleotides: TGTGCCAGCAGTTTTTCCGCAGGGACGTCCTATGGCTACACCTTC.

The chain uses TRBV5-1 and TRBJ1-4, with unresolved D. Germline-derived CDR1 and CDR2 are SGHRS and YFSETQ. This CDR3 region has 13 residues. V was pared by 5 bases and J by 4 bases, with 9 bases between. The CDR3 loop reads CASRADHNEKLFF. The CDR3 DNA follows: TGCGCCAGCAGGGCGGACCATAATGAAAAACTGTTTTTT.

The CDR3 sequence is CASSQLGGDYGYTF. In DNA form, the CDR3 reads TGCGCCAGCAGTCAATTGGGAGGCGACTATGGCTACACCTTC. The genes are TRBV23-1 and TRBJ1-2, with no clear D. Being an ORF, TRBV23-1 has a function that is uncertain. The V end was cut by 1 base, the J end by 3 bases, with 9 bases between. The length of the CDR3 is 14 residues.

In its sample, this clonotype was seen a few times. This chain uses TRBV2 with TRBJ1-5, with 8 bases matching TRBD1. CDR1 and CDR2 (germline): SNHLY, FYNNEI. The CDR3 runs 17 residues. V gave up 2 bases and J gave up 2 bases; unmatched junction bases: 8. For the CDR3, the DNA is TGTGCCAGCAGTGAATACAGGACAGGGAAGGGCAATCAGCCCCAGCATTTT. Its protein product is CASSEYRTGKGNQPQHF.

The chain couples TRBV5-1 to TRBJ2-3; TRBD2 matches 8 bases. CDR3 length: 15 amino acids. V gave up 2 bases and J gave up 2 bases; unmatched junction bases: 4. Per the germline V gene, CDR1 is SGHRS and CDR2 is YFSETQ. This CDR3 is CASSFGGGPTDTQYF. Here the CDR3 DNA reads TGCGCCAGCAGCTTTGGCGGGGGGCCCACAGATACGCAGTATTTT.

This clonotype was seen a few times. The rearrangement joins TRBV7-2 to TRBJ1-1; weak D call: TRBD1 (5 bases). V lost 6 bases to trimming and J lost 4 bases, with 12 bases between them. Germline CDR1 SGHTA, CDR2 FQGNSA. This CDR3 spans 13 amino acids. DNA of the CDR3: TGTGCCAGCAGTACGTGGGGGGGCACTGAAGCTTTCTTT. It is translated as CASSTWGGTEAFF. The complete variable domain, with remaining parts taken from reference TRBV7-2 and TRBJ1-1, reads GAGVSQSPSNKVTEKGKDVELRCDPISGHTALYWYRQSLGQGLEFLIYFQGNSAPDKSGLPSDRFSAERTGGSVSTLTIQRTQQEDSAVYLCASSTWGGTEAFFGQGTRLTVV.

V and J are TRBV18 and TRBJ2-1, with D hard to call. V was cut by 4 bases and J by 6 bases, with 10 bases left in between. Germline CDR1 and CDR2: KGHSH and LQKENI. The CDR3 length is 13 residues. The CDR3 here is CASSLPGPNEQFF. The CDR3, as DNA: TGTGCCAGCTCACTTCCAGGTCCCAATGAGCAGTTCTTC.

V usage is TRBV4-1 and J usage is TRBJ1-2; TRBD1 is a possible D gene (6 bases). The ends were cut back, 3 bases at V and 5 bases at J, with 13 bases in the middle. The CDR3 has 14 residues. The V gene's germline CDR1 is MGHRA and CDR2 YSYEKL. CDR3 nucleotides: TGCGCCAGCAGCCAGCCCCGGGACAAGTATGGCTACACCTTC. As protein: CASSQPRDKYGYTF.

This clonotype was seen a handful of times. The CDR3 nucleotides are TGTGCCAGCGGCCCGTTCCGGGAAGTGTACTTC. Translation: CASGPFREVYF. The J gene is TRBJ2-5, the V gene TRBV2; perhaps TRBD2 as D (5 bases). The V end lost 8 bases, the J end lost 13 bases, and 17 bases lay between the germline ends. The CDR3 is 11 residues long. Germline assignment: CDR1 SNHLY and CDR2 FYNNEI. The variable domain in full, with the rest retrieved from reference TRBV2 and TRBJ2-5, is EPEVTQTPSHQVTQMGQEVILRCVPISNHLYFYWYRQILGQKVEFLVSFYNNEISEKSEIFDDQFSVERPDGSNFTLKIRSTKLEDSAMYFCASGPFREVYFGPGTRLLVL.

The chain uses TRBV20-1 and TRBJ1-4; maybe TRBD1 (5 bases). Germline-derived CDR1 and CDR2 are DFQATT and SNEGSKA (reference sequence). This CDR3 has 14 amino acids. V was pared by 1 base and J by 8 bases, with 14 bases between. This CDR3 reads CSARGLAGKEKLFF. CDR3 DNA: TGCAGTGCTAGAGGATTAGCAGGGAAAGAAAAACTGTTTTTT.

In DNA form, the CDR3 reads TGTGCCAGCAGTTTCGGGTACAGGGGGCGAGGGACTGAAGCTTTCTTT. Its translation: CASSFGYRGRGTEAFF. The chain carries TRBV27 and TRBJ1-1; 9 bases match TRBD1. The CDR3 is made up of 16 amino acids. With V trimmed by 3 bases and J by 5 bases, 10 bases remained unmatched. Germline lookup yields CDR1 MNHEY and CDR2 SMNVEV (reference sequence).

This clonotype came up a few times. The V and J genes are TRBV5-1 and TRBJ2-7; 7 bases are a match to TRBD1. This CDR3 spans 14 amino acids. The V gene's germline CDR1 is SGHRS and CDR2 YFSETQ. The J segment lost 3 bases and the V segment lost 3 bases, leaving 6 bases of the junction unmatched. The DNA of the CDR3 is TGCGCCAGCAGCTCACCCGACAGGGACTACGAGCAGTACTTC. Protein sequence: CASSSPDRDYEQYF.

The chain joins TRBV20-1 to TRBJ1-5; 9 nucleotides agree with TRBD1. This CDR3 comprises 14 residues. The germline V gene has CDR1 DFQATT and CDR2 SNEGSKA (reference sequence). Losses at the gene ends were 5 bases for V and 4 bases for J; bases not matched to a gene: 6. The CDR3 bases are TGCAGTGCTTTACAGGGGGCGAGGAATCAGCCCCAGCATTTT. It translates to CSALQGARNQPQHF.

This clonotype was counted a few times. This chain uses TRBV7-9 with TRBJ1-1; D unclear. The CDR3 runs 14 residues. The germline V gene has CDR1 SEHNR and CDR2 FQNEAQ (reference sequence). The germline V and J ends were trimmed by 3 bases and 0 bases, with 8 bases remaining between them. CDR3 sequence reads: CASSFSSMNTEAFF. In nucleotides, the CDR3 is TGTGCCAGCAGCTTTTCCAGCATGAACACTGAAGCTTTCTTT.

The rearrangement uses TRBV2 and TRBJ1-6; 7 bases agree with TRBD1. The CDR3 loop spans 13 amino acids. Germline V gene sequence: CDR1 SNHLY, CDR2 FYNNEI. The junction had 6 bases not matched to a gene; V was cut back by 6 bases and J by 10 bases. The CDR3 loop is CASRADRVSPLHF. For the CDR3, the DNA is TGTGCCAGCAGGGCCGACAGGGTCTCACCCCTCCACTTT. Using reference TRBV2 and TRBJ1-6 for the parts outside the CDR3, the full variable domain is EPEVTQTPSHQVTQMGQEVILRCVPISNHLYFYWYRQILGQKVEFLVSFYNNEISEKSEIFDDQFSVERPDGSNFTLKIRSTKLEDSAMYFCASRADRVSPLHFGNGTRLTVT.

The chain carries TRBV12-3 or TRBV12-4 and TRBJ1-1, with 11 bases fitting TRBD1. The CDR3 covers 16 residues. After removal of 1 base from V and 10 bases from J, the junction contained 11 bases not matched to a gene. CDR3 sequence: CASSLVEGQGARRAFF. CDR3 coding DNA: TGTGCCAGCAGTTTAGTGGAAGGACAGGGGGCGCGTAGAGCTTTCTTT.

This clonotype has more than one count but fewer than ten. V gene TRBV27 combines with J gene TRBJ2-7; 9 bases agree with TRBD1. CDR1 and CDR2 (germline): MNHEY, SMNVEV (reference sequence). The CDR3 covers 16 residues. V shed 6 bases, J shed 6 bases, and the junction held 15 bases outside the gene matches. The CDR3 sequence is CASRWTGVVGVGEQYF. CDR3 DNA sequence: TGTGCCAGCAGATGGACAGGGGTCGTGGGGGTCGGCGAGCAGTACTTC.

V is TRBV29-1 and J is TRBJ1-1; D not resolved. The CDR3 contains 13 residues. V lost 4 bases and J 2 bases, leaving 11 bases between the germline ends. The V gene's germline CDR1 is SQVTM and CDR2 ANQGSEA. CDR3 coding DNA: TGCAGCGTTGTGAGCTTACTTAACACTGAAGCTTTCTTT. Protein: CSVVSLLNTEAFF.

This clonotype was detected only a few times. The chain combines TRBV28 with TRBJ1-4, with D possibly TRBD1 on 6 matching bases. The CDR3 runs to 15 residues. V lost 1 base and J lost 2, with 8 bases in between. CDR1 and CDR2 (germline): MDHEN, SYDVKM. The CDR3 protein is CASSLSRGTNEKLFF. The CDR3 nucleotides are TGTGCCAGCAGTTTATCCAGGGGCACTAATGAAAAACTGTTTTTT.